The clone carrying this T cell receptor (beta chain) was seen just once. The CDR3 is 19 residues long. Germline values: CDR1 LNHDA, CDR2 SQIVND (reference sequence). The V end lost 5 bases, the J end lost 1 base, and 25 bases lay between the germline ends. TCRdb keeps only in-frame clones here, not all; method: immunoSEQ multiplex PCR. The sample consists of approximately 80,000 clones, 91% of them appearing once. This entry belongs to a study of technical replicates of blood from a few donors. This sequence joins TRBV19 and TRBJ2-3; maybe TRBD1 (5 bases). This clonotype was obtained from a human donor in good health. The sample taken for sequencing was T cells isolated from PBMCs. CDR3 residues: CASSGNAGQLRFGTDTQYF. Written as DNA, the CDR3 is TGTGCCAGTAGTGGCAACGCAGGACAATTACGCTTCGGCACAGATACGCAGTATTTT.